These 13 T cell receptor beta chains share one sample of origin, sequenced in a study of T cell responses to AZD1222 COVID-19 vaccine. Using immunoSEQ multiplex PCR, the repertoire was profiled, and TCRdb retains in-frame clones only, with some absent. The sample consists of roughly 100,000 clones, over 90% of them appearing once. Sequences were derived from peripheral blood, sampled on day 0 of AZD1222 vaccination. Source of these receptors: an adult in good health.

The chain joins TRBV6-6 to TRBJ1-1; no clear D. V shed 2 bases and J shed 3 bases, with 13 bases lying between them. The CDR3 runs to 15 residues. Germline CDR1 MNHNY, CDR2 SVGAGI (reference sequence). The CDR3 region has the DNA TGTGCCAGCAGTTACCGAATCCGGGAGGACACTGAAGCTTTCTTT. Its translation: CASSYRIREDTEAFF.

This chain links TRBV10-3 with TRBJ2-1; D gene ambiguous. V lost 4 bases and J lost 6, with 13 bases in between. The CDR3 consists of 14 residues. CDR1 is ENHRY, CDR2 SYGVKD, per germline. CDR3 sequence: CAISGLEAGNEQFF. In nucleotides, the CDR3 is TGTGCCATCAGTGGGTTGGAAGCCGGCAATGAGCAGTTCTTC.

This clone came up once. The chain is built from TRBV4-1 and TRBJ2-3; unclear D gene. Deletions cut 0 bases from V and 3 bases from J, with 10 bases between. CDR3 length: 15 residues. CDR1 is MGHRA and CDR2 is YSYEKL in the germline V gene. The CDR3 protein is CASSQEWTRTDTQYF. The CDR3 DNA follows: TGCGCCAGCAGCCAAGAGTGGACGAGAACAGATACGCAGTATTTT.

The chain is built from TRBV4-1 and TRBJ2-2; D unclear. Trimming pared 1 base from V and 5 bases from J, leaving 8 bases between. The V gene's germline CDR1 is MGHRA and CDR2 YSYEKL. This CDR3 has 14 amino acids. CDR3 sequence reads: CASSQVDGTGELFF. The CDR3 bases are TGCGCCAGCAGCCAAGTGGACGGGACCGGGGAGCTGTTTTTT.

The chain combines TRBV14 with TRBJ1-1; D may be TRBD1 (5 bases). Trimming removed 0 bases at V and 5 bases at J, with 16 bases between. The germline CDR1 and CDR2 sequences are SGHDN and FVKESK. The CDR3 totals 16 residues. The CDR3 is CASSQDYPRVGTEAFF. Here the CDR3 DNA reads TGTGCCAGCAGCCAAGACTATCCCAGGGTAGGAACTGAAGCTTTCTTT.

The CDR3: CASSLWDRSIEQYF. In DNA form, the CDR3 reads TGCGCCAGCAGCTTGTGGGACAGAAGTATCGAGCAGTACTTC. The V call is TRBV5-1, the J call TRBJ2-7, with TRBD1 matching 7 bases. V gave up 1 base and J gave up 6 bases; unmatched junction bases: 7. This CDR3 spans 14 amino acids. Germline V gene lookup returns CDR1 SGHRS and CDR2 YFSETQ. Filled out from reference TRBV5-1 and TRBJ2-7, the complete variable domain reads KAGVTQTPRYLIKTRGQQVTLSCSPISGHRSVSWYQQTPGQGLQFLFEYFSETQRNKGNFPGRFSGRQFSNSRSEMNVSTLELGDSALYLCASSLWDRSIEQYFGPGTRLTVT.

The V and J genes are TRBV7-9 and TRBJ2-3; D uncertain. The germline CDR1 and CDR2 sequences are SEHNR and FQNEAQ (reference sequence). The CDR3 contains 15 residues. V was trimmed by 5 bases and J by 2 bases, leaving 14 bases between them. CDR3 in amino acids: CASSRSSSYTDTQYF. The CDR3 nucleotides are TGTGCCAGCAGCCGATCGTCGTCGTACACAGATACGCAGTATTTT.

V and J are TRBV7-9 and TRBJ1-1, with D possibly matching TRBD1 (5 bases). The CDR3 extends over 14 amino acids. From germline, CDR1 is SEHNR and CDR2 FQNEAQ (reference sequence). Trimming stripped 3 bases from V and 2 bases from J, with 10 bases between. DNA for the CDR3: TGTGCCAGCAGCTTGGGGGAGGCTAACACTGAAGCTTTCTTT. Translation: CASSLGEANTEAFF.

The genes are TRBV19 and TRBJ2-5; D tentatively fits TRBD1 or TRBD2 (5 bases each). The germline gives CDR1 LNHDA, CDR2 SQIVND (reference sequence). Trimming took off 2 bases at V and 1 base at J, with 8 bases between the two ends. This CDR3 spans 14 amino acids. The CDR3 reads CASSIRGPQETQYF. CDR3 nucleotides: TGTGCCAGTAGTATAAGGGGACCCCAAGAGACCCAGTACTTC.

V gene TRBV5-1 combines with J gene TRBJ2-7, with 13 positions matching TRBD2. Trimming at V came to 0 bases and at J to 5 bases, leaving 5 bases not matched to a gene. This CDR3 is 16 amino acids long. CDR1 and CDR2 from the germline V gene are SGHRS and YFSETQ. Written as DNA, the CDR3 is TGCGCCAGCAGCTTGGATGGACTAGCGGGAGCGGACGAGCAGTACTTC. It is translated as CASSLDGLAGADEQYF.

This chain connects TRBV25-1 to TRBJ1-3, with 7 bases aligning to TRBD1. The CDR3 consists of 18 residues. The germline V gene has CDR1 MGHDK and CDR2 SYGVNS. Trimming removed 4 bases from V and 0 bases from J; junction bases left unmatched: 12. CDR3 DNA: TGTGCCAGCAGTGGAGGGGCCGGGACAGCCTACTCTGGAAACACCATATATTTT. Translated, it gives CASSGGAGTAYSGNTIYF.

This chain connects TRBV4-2 to TRBJ1-4; possibly TRBD1 for D (5 bases). Trimming took off 4 bases at V and 1 base at J, with 13 bases between the two ends. This CDR3 contains 16 residues. CDR1 is LGHNA, CDR2 YNFKEQ, per germline. The CDR3 nucleotides read TGTGCCAGCAGCCCCCCCCGGGGGGAAACTAATGAAAAACTGTTTTTT. This encodes CASSPPRGETNEKLFF.

This chain connects TRBV7-3 to TRBJ2-4; D assignment may be TRBD1 or TRBD2 (5 bases each). Germline assignment: CDR1 SGHTA and CDR2 FQGTGA. Trimming cost V 5 bases and J 5 bases, with 13 bases left between them. CDR3 length: 14 amino acids. The CDR3 nucleotides read TGTGCCAGCAGCCCTTCAGGGACCGAAAACATTCAGTACTTC. It codes for CASSPSGTENIQYF.